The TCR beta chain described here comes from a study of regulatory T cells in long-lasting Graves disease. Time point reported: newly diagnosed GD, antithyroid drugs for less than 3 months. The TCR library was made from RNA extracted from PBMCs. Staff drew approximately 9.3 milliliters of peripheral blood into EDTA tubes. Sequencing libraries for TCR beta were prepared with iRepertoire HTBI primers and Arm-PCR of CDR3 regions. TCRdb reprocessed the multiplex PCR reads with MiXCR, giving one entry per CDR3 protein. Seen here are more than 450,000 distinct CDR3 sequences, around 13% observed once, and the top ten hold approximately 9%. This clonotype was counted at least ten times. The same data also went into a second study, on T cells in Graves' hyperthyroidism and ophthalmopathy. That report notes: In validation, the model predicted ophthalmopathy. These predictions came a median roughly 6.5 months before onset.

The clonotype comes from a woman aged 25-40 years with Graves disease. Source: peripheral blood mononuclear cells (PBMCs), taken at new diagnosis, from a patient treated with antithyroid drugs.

The CDR3 bases are TGTGCCAGTAGTCAGAAAAATAGCGGACACCCCAATGAGCAGTTCTTC. Its translation: CASSQKNSGHPNEQFF. The chain has TRBV19 and TRBJ2-1, with a possible D match to TRBD2 (6 bases). Trimming took 5 bases from V and 6 from J, leaving 20 bases between them. Germline CDR1 LNHDA, CDR2 SQIVND (reference sequence). The CDR3 is 16 residues long.